The sample holds many counts of the clone carrying this TCR beta chain. This sample was included in a study of T-cell reconstitution after alpha-beta-depleted transplantation in children. Construction of the TCRbeta library involved unique molecular identifiers. TCRdb redid the calling of the PCR reads with MiXCR, one entry per CDR3 protein. The repertoire has approximately 290,000 distinct CDR3 sequences, approximately 10% of them found once; the top ten carry 23%. The CDR3 is 15 residues long. CDR1 and CDR2 (germline): MNHNS, SASEGT. J gave up 7 bases and V 6 bases, and 8 bases lay outside the gene matches.

The chain is built from TRBV6-1 and TRBJ2-2; TRBD2 matches 10 bases. The sample was peripheral blood, taken 180 days after TCRalphabeta/CD19-depleted stem cell transplant. The receptor comes from a male patient between 2 and 10 years old who had a stem cell transplant for chronic granulomatous disease, so the T cells may come from the graft donor. The CDR3 sequence: CASRERGGPSGELFF. In DNA form, the CDR3 reads TGTGCCAGCAGGGAGCGGGGGGGCCCCAGCGGGGAGCTGTTTTTT.